This T cell receptor (beta chain) is from a study of blood T cell repertoires in COVID-19. Study at large: Sites across the United States, Italy and Spain contributed samples from acute and convalescent COVID-19. PBMCs, B-cell-depleted T cells, or T cells provided the cDNA or gDNA that made up the material.

Per the original methods: Using reference gene primer amplification, nucleated cell counts were estimated. The table came from immunoSEQ multiplex PCR; TCRdb's copy has only in-frame clones and leaves some out. V and J calls and clone size are given by that table; D and trimming were obtained from the DNA. The sample has about 140,000 clones, about 76% seen once. Germline trimming cut 5 bases from V and 1 base from J; bases unmatched to any gene: 5. From germline, CDR1 is SGHTA and CDR2 FQGNSA. The CDR3 covers 16 residues. The sequencing sample was made of peripheral blood. The chain has TRBV7-2 and TRBJ2-2, with 9 bases aligning to TRBD2. The sequence came from a human donor in a cohort sampled during active COVID-19. DNA of the CDR3: TGTGCCAGCAGCCTCTCTAGCGGGATGAACACCGGGGAGCTGTTTTTT. Translated, it gives CASSLSSGMNTGELFF.